This T cell receptor (beta chain) appears in the sequencing data of a study of blood T cells in healthy people across ages. Sample-barcoded 5' priming and a J-beta primer mix drove a second PCR of about 7 to 12 cycles. Using its own MiXCR run on the 5' RACE reads, TCRdb lists one record per CDR3 protein. The sample holds just under 750,000 distinct CDR3 sequences, over 20% seen once. Study conclusions and caveats: One million T cells yielded diversity estimates that were considered underestimates.

A word on this clonotype: Its cognate antigen is unknown.

The clonotype comes from a man aged 70-80 years in good health. Sequencing was performed on blood.

The CDR3 DNA is TGCGCCAGCAGCCCGCCCCGTTTGGTTGGCGGGGGGGAAGAGACCCAGTACTTC. Protein: CASSPPRLVGGGEETQYF. The gene calls are TRBV5-1 and TRBJ2-5; 9 bases agree with TRBD2. V lost 4 bases, J lost 3 bases, and 16 bases stayed unmatched. CDR3 length equals 18 residues. Germline V gene data show CDR1 as SGHRS and CDR2 as YFSETQ. Supplemented by reference TRBV5-1 and TRBJ2-5, the full variable domain reads KAGVTQTPRYLIKTRGQQVTLSCSPISGHRSVSWYQQTPGQGLQFLFEYFSETQRNKGNFPGRFSGRQFSNSRSEMNVSTLELGDSALYLCASSPPRLVGGGEETQYFGPGTRLLVL.